This is a list of T cell receptor beta chains from one sample in a study of cytomegalovirus exposure and HLA in healthy donors. The method was immunoSEQ multiplex PCR; TCRdb's version includes in-frame clones alone and lacks a portion of them. The sample contains approximately 170,000 clones, 85% of which appear only once. The sequenced sample was PBMCs. These receptors were collected from a man between 25 and 39 years old in good health and CMV-seropositive. Each CDR3 is given with its conserved first and last residue. A D gene is named only where the DNA matches it firmly. For some rows the clone size is stated as once, few or many, or as a class when expanded; others skip it.

clone_size,j_call,v_call,d_call,cdr3_aa,cdr3_nt
once,TRBJ1-1,TRBV4-1,TRBD1,CASSGNRGYTEAFF,TGCGCCAGCAGCGGCAACAGGGGTTACACTGAAGCTTTCTTT
once,TRBJ1-4,TRBV7-2,.,CASRRTGFANEKLFF,TGTGCCAGCAGACGAACAGGGTTCGCTAATGAAAAACTGTTTTTT
.,TRBJ2-5,TRBV5-4,TRBD2,CASSLAGTSGGKETQYF,TGTGCCAGCAGCTTGGCCGGGACTAGCGGGGGGAAAGAGACCCAGTACTTC
.,TRBJ2-3,TRBV29-1,.,CSADERGSADTQYF,TGCAGCGCTGATGAAAGGGGGTCGGCAGATACGCAGTATTTT
.,TRBJ1-6,TRBV18,.,CASSPPGGRYNSPLHF,TGTGCCAGCTCACCACCGGGGGGGAGATATAATTCACCCCTCCACTTT
.,TRBJ2-5,TRBV18,TRBD2,CASSQLGRAGATRGAQYF,TGTGCCAGCTCTCAACTAGGGCGAGCGGGGGCCACCCGAGGGGCCCAGTACTTC
.,TRBJ2-1,TRBV6-1,TRBD1,CASSVGTAYNEQFF,TGTGCCAGCAGTGTCGGGACAGCCTACAATGAGCAGTTCTTC
.,TRBJ2-1,TRBV14,TRBD2,CASTKLAGGDNEQFF,TGTGCCAGCACTAAACTAGCGGGGGGTGACAATGAGCAGTTCTTC
once,TRBJ2-1,TRBV9,.,CASSPRGLPGEQFF,TGTGCCAGCAGCCCCCGGGGACTGCCAGGGGAGCAGTTCTTC
once,TRBJ2-7,TRBV7-9,TRBD1,CASSLGTGGSYEQYF,TGTGCCAGCAGCTTAGGAACAGGGGGCTCCTACGAGCAGTACTTC
.,TRBJ1-2,TRBV27,.,CASSLRTDIIYGYTF,TGTGCCAGCAGTTTAAGGACAGACATTATCTATGGCTACACCTTC
.,TRBJ2-3,TRBV4-3,.,CASSPDGTFMDTQYF,TGCGCCAGCAGCCCCGACGGGACTTTTATGGATACGCAGTATTTT
.,TRBJ1-5,TRBV11-3,.,CASSPRQQNQPQHF,TGTGCCAGCAGCCCCAGACAGCAAAATCAGCCCCAGCATTTT
.,TRBJ2-3,TRBV5-6,TRBD2,CASSRGLAGDDTQYF,TGTGCCAGCAGCAGGGGACTAGCGGGGGACGATACGCAGTATTTT
.,TRBJ2-7,TRBV7-2,.,CASSLATGGLEQYF,TGTGCCAGCAGCTTAGCGACAGGTGGCCTGGAGCAGTACTTC
.,TRBJ1-5,TRBV19,TRBD1,CASSMGQGAQPQHF,TGTGCCAGTAGTATGGGACAGGGGGCTCAGCCCCAGCATTTT
.,TRBJ2-3,TRBV4-3,TRBD2,CASSQSGGEGDTQYF,TGCGCCAGCAGCCAAAGCGGGGGGGAAGGAGATACGCAGTATTTT
.,TRBJ1-1,TRBV27,TRBD1,CASSSPGQGAEAFF,TGTGCCAGCAGTTCCCCCGGACAGGGTGCTGAAGCTTTCTTT
.,TRBJ1-5,TRBV18,.,CASSTSGNQPQHF,TGTGCCAGCTCTACTTCAGGGAACCAGCCCCAGCATTTT
.,TRBJ1-6,TRBV23-1,TRBD1,CASIVLGDRQFSPLHF,TGCGCCAGCATAGTACTTGGGGACAGGCAATTTTCACCCCTCCACTTT
many,TRBJ1-6,TRBV6-5,.,CASSKQGRDSPLHF,TGTGCCAGCAGTAAACAGGGTAGGGATTCACCCCTCCACTTT
.,TRBJ2-2,TRBV30,.,CAWSEGLIDTGELFF,TGTGCCTGGAGCGAGGGACTCATAGACACCGGGGAGCTGTTTTTT
.,TRBJ2-5,TRBV7-2,TRBD2,CASSLSSAGGQETQYF,TGTGCCAGCAGCTTAAGTTCAGCGGGGGGACAAGAGACCCAGTACTTC
few,TRBJ2-7,TRBV20-1,TRBD1,CSGQGAYEQYF,TGCAGTGGACAGGGAGCCTACGAGCAGTACTTC
.,TRBJ2-5,TRBV11-2,TRBD2,CASKGGGGETQYF,TGTGCCAGCAAAGGCGGCGGGGGAGAGACCCAGTACTTC
.,TRBJ1-4,TRBV29-1,TRBD1,CSVEVTGPEKLFF,TGCAGCGTTGAGGTGACAGGGCCCGAAAAACTGTTTTTT
once,TRBJ1-2,TRBV7-6,.,CASSLEAGTGRSYGYTF,TGTGCCAGCAGTCTAGAAGCGGGAACAGGGCGTTCCTATGGCTACACCTTC
.,TRBJ1-1,TRBV25-1,TRBD1,CASSDTGVGTEAFF,TGTGCCAGCAGTGATACAGGGGTAGGCACTGAAGCTTTCTTT
.,TRBJ2-7,TRBV18,TRBD1,CASSAGTGGSF,TGTGCCAGCTCGGCCGGGACAGGGGGCTCCTTC
.,TRBJ2-7,TRBV28,TRBD2,CASSSSGGRAEQYF,TGTGCCAGCAGTTCCTCGGGGGGGCGAGCCGAGCAGTACTTC
.,TRBJ1-6,TRBV5-4,TRBD1,CATSGQGGSPLHF,TGTGCCACCTCGGGGCAGGGGGGTTCACCCCTCCACTTT
.,TRBJ1-2,TRBV7-2,TRBD1,CASSLTSLRDRGHEYGYTF,TGTGCCAGCAGCCTTACCTCGCTCCGGGACAGGGGGCACGAATATGGCTACACCTTC
once,TRBJ2-3,TRBV5-1,.,CASSPGQSSTDTQYF,TGCGCCAGCAGCCCTGGACAGTCTAGCACAGATACGCAGTATTTT
.,TRBJ2-5,TRBV5-1,TRBD1,CASSSTGTGEETQYF,TGCGCCAGCAGCTCAACCGGGACAGGGGAAGAGACCCAGTACTTC
.,TRBJ2-7,TRBV14,TRBD1,CASSQLGQLYEQYF,TGTGCCAGCAGCCAACTGGGACAGTTATACGAGCAGTACTTC
.,TRBJ2-1,TRBV7-9,TRBD2,CASSLPPRLADHNEQFF,TGTGCCAGCAGCTTACCGCCGAGACTAGCGGACCACAATGAGCAGTTCTTC
.,TRBJ2-1,TRBV7-2,.,CASSFRVEQFF,TGTGCCAGCAGCTTCCGTGTTGAGCAGTTCTTC
.,TRBJ2-1,TRBV12-5,TRBD2,CASGRGGIYNEQFF,TGTGCTAGTGGTCGGGGGGGCATTTACAATGAGCAGTTCTTC
.,TRBJ1-6,TRBV28,TRBD1,CASSLRGLGSPLHF,TGTGCCAGCAGTTTAAGGGGGCTAGGGTCACCCCTCCACTTT
.,TRBJ2-1,TRBV15,.,CATSKPTDGGFPNEQFF,TGTGCCACCAGCAAGCCGACAGACGGGGGATTCCCCAATGAGCAGTTCTTC
once,TRBJ2-5,TRBV30,TRBD2,CAWSVLRGGRETQYF,TGTGCCTGGAGTGTTTTGCGGGGGGGCCGGGAGACCCAGTACTTC
.,TRBJ2-7,TRBV4-1,TRBD2,CASSQEEGLAGGEQYF,TGCGCCAGCAGCCAAGAGGAGGGGCTAGCGGGGGGCGAGCAGTACTTC
.,TRBJ2-7,TRBV19,.,CASSISAGVWYEQYF,TGTGCCAGTAGTATCTCCGCCGGGGTTTGGTACGAGCAGTACTTC
few,TRBJ2-7,TRBV7-2,TRBD1,CASSFSQGAYEQYF,TGTGCCAGCAGCTTCTCACAGGGGGCCTACGAGCAGTACTTC
.,TRBJ1-1,TRBV10-1,.,CASSTGMNTEAFF,TGCGCCAGCAGTACAGGGATGAACACTGAAGCTTTCTTT
.,TRBJ2-2,TRBV15,TRBD2,CATSRPTSGGYTGELFF,TGTGCCACCAGCAGACCTACTAGCGGGGGGTACACCGGGGAGCTGTTTTTT
.,TRBJ2-1,TRBV5-1,TRBD1,CASSPRQGASYEQFF,TGCGCCAGCAGCCCCCGACAGGGGGCATCTTATGAGCAGTTCTTC
once,TRBJ2-1,TRBV11-2,.,CASSLEGLYNEQFF,TGTGCCAGCAGCTTAGAGGGCCTCTACAATGAGCAGTTCTTC
once,TRBJ1-1,TRBV7-8,TRBD1,CASSRTTGVSDTEAFF,TGTGCCAGCAGCAGAACGACAGGGGTGTCGGACACTGAAGCTTTCTTT
.,TRBJ1-3,TRBV19,TRBD1,CASSPDRAGNTIYF,TGTGCCAGTAGCCCCGACAGGGCTGGAAACACCATATATTTT